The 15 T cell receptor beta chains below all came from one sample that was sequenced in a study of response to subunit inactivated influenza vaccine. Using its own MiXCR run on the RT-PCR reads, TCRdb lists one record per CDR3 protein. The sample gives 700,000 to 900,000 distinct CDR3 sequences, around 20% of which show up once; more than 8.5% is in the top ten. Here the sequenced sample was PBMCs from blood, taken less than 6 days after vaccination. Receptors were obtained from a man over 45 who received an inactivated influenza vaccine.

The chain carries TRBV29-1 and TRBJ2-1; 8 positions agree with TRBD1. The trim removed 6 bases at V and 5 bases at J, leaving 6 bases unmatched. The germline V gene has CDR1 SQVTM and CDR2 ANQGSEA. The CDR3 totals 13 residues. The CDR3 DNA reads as TGCAGCGTCGTAGGACAGGGAGACAATGAGCAGTTCTTC. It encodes CSVVGQGDNEQFF.

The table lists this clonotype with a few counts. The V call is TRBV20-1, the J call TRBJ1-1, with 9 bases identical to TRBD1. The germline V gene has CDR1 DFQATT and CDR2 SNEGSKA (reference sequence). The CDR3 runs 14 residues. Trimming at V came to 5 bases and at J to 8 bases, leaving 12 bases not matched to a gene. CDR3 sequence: CSALPGTGYWEAFF. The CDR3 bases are TGCAGTGCTCTACCCGGGACAGGGTATTGGGAAGCTTTCTTT.

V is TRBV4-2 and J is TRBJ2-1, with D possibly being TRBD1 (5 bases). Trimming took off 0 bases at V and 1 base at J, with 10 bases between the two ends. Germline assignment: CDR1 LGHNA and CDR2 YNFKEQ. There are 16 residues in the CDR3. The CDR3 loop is CASSQDGHPSYNEQFF. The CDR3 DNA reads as TGTGCCAGCAGCCAAGATGGACACCCATCCTACAATGAGCAGTTCTTC.

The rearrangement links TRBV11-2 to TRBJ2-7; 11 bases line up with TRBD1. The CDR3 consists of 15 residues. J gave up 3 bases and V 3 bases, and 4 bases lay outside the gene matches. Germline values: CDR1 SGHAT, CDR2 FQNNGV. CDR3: CASSFAGTGGYEQYF. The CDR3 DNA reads TGTGCCAGCAGCTTCGCGGGGACAGGGGGCTACGAGCAGTACTTC.

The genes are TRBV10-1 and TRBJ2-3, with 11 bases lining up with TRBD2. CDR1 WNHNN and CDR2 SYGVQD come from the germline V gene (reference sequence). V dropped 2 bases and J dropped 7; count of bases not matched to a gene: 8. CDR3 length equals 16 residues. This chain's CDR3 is CASSEGTSGGLHTQYF. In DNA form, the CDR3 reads TGCGCCAGCAGTGAGGGTACTAGCGGGGGCCTCCATACGCAGTATTTT.

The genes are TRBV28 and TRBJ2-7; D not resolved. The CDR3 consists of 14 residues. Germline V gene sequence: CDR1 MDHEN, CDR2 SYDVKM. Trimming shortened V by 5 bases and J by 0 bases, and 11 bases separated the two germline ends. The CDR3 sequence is CASSPPQDSYEQYF. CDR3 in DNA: TGTGCCAGCAGTCCTCCGCAGGACTCCTACGAGCAGTACTTC.

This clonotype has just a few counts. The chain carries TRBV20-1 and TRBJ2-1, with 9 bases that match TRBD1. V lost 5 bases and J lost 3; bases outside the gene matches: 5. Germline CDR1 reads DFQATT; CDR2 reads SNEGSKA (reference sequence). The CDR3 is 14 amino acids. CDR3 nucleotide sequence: TGCAGTGCTCGACGGGACAGGGACTACAATGAGCAGTTCTTC. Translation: CSARRDRDYNEQFF.

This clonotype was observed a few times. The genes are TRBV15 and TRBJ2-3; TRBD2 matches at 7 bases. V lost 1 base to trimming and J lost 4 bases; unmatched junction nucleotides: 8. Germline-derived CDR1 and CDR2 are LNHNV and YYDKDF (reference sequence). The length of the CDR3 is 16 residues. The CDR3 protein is CATSRGAGMRSDTQYF. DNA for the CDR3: TGTGCCACCAGCAGAGGAGCGGGAATGCGGTCAGATACGCAGTATTTT.

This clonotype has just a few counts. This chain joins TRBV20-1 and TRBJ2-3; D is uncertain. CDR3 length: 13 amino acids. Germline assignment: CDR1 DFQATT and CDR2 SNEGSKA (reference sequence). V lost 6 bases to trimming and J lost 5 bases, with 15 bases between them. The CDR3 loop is CSAKGSPRDTQYF. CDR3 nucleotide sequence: TGCAGTGCGAAGGGATCCCCGAGAGATACGCAGTATTTT.

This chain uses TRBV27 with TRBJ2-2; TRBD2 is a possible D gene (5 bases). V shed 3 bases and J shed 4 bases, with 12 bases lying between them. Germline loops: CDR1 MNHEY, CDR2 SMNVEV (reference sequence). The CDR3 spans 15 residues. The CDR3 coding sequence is TGTGCCAGCAGTTTTCCGGGGAGTCCCACCGGGGAGCTGTTTTTT. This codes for CASSFPGSPTGELFF.

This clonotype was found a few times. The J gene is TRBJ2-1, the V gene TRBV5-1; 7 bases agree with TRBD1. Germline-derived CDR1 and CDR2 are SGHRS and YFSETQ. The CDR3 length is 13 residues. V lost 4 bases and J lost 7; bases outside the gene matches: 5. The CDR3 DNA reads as TGCGCCAGCAGCAACCCGACAGGGAATGAGCAGTTCTTC. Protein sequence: CASSNPTGNEQFF.

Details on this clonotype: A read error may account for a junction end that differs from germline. CDR3 in amino acids: CSAEGTSGSSATQYF. The CDR3 coding sequence is TGCAGCGCTGAAGGGACTAGCGGGAGTAGTGCTACGCAGTATTTT. This sequence joins TRBV29-1 and TRBJ2-3; 14 bases are a match to TRBD2. This CDR3 is 15 amino acids long. Looked up from germline, CDR1 is SQVTM and CDR2 is ANQGSEA.

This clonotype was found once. The CDR3 region has the DNA TGTGCCAGCAGCGTCTTGGGGAGAGGCCCAGATACGCAGTATTTT. As protein: CASSVLGRGPDTQYF. The genes are TRBV9 and TRBJ2-3; D possibly corresponds to TRBD2 (5 bases). V gave up 2 bases and J gave up 4 bases, with 14 bases separating them. CDR1 is SGDLS, CDR2 YYNGEE, per germline. This CDR3 is 15 amino acids long.

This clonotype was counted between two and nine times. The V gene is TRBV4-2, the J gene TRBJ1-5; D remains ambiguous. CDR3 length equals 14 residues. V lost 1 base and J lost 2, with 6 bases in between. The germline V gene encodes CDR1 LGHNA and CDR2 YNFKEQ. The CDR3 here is CASSQVRGNQPQHF. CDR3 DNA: TGTGCCAGCAGCCAAGTTCGGGGCAATCAGCCCCAGCATTTT.

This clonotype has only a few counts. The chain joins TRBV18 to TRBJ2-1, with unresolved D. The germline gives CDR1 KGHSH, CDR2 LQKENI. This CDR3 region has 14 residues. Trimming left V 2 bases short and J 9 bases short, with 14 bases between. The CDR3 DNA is TGTGCCAGCTCACCAGTTGTTAGCCTCGGTGAGCAGTTCTTC. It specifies CASSPVVSLGEQFF.